The clone carrying this T cell receptor (beta chain) ranks as medium-sized. The antigen is not known. Using its own MiXCR run on the 5' RACE reads, TCRdb lists one record per CDR3 protein. The sample has 8,000 or so distinct CDR3 sequences, roughly 7% seen once. Time point meaning: sample taken at primary tumor resection. The record originates from a study of spatial heterogeneity in lung cancer. Study outcomes and limitations: It was found that expanded intratumoral alpha and beta TCR counts tracked tumor mutation counts.

Sample: lung tumor tissue, taken at surgery. This receptor was obtained from a male donor with early-stage non-small cell lung cancer.

CDR3 coding DNA: TGTGCCAGCACTATGGCAGGGGGAGACACTGAAGCTTTCTTT. It is translated as CASTMAGGDTEAFF. V and J are TRBV11-2 and TRBJ1-1; 7 nucleotides line up with TRBD1. From germline, CDR1 is SGHAT and CDR2 FQNNGV. This CDR3 comprises 14 residues. The trim removed 7 bases at V and 3 bases at J, leaving 8 bases unmatched.